This T cell receptor (beta chain) was observed in a study of T cells after posttransplantation cyclophosphamide. The naive gate required viable CD3+CD4+ or CD3+CD8+ cells with CCR7+CD45RA+CD45RO-CD95-CD27+CD28+ phenotype. The CDR3 runs to 15 residues. From germline, CDR1 is LNHDA and CDR2 SQIVND (reference sequence). With 3 bases removed from V and 2 bases from J, the gap between germline ends came to 14 bases. Here immunoSEQ multiplex PCR was the method, and the copy in TCRdb shows in-frame clones only, minus some. In the table there are about 16,000 clones, 94% of which are singletons. This chain joins TRBV19 and TRBJ2-7, with D tentatively TRBD1 (6 bases). The specimen sequenced was naive CD4+ T cells sorted from blood. This clonotype was sampled from a woman aged 45-59 years in good health and a related stem cell transplant donor. The CDR3: CASSMGAQGPYEQYF. The CDR3 DNA sequence: TGTGCCAGTAGTATGGGGGCACAGGGACCCTACGAGCAGTACTTC.